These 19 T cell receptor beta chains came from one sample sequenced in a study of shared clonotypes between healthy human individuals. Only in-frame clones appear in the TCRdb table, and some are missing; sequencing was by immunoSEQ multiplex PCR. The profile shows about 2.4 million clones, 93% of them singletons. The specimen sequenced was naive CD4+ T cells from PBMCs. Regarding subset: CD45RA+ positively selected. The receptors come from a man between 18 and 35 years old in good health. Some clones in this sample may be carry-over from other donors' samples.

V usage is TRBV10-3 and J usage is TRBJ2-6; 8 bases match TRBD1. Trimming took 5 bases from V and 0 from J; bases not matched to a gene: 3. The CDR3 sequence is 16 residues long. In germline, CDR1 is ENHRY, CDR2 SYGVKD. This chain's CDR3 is CAISSQGASGANVLTF. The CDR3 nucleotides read TGTGCCATCAGTTCCCAGGGGGCCTCTGGGGCCAACGTCCTGACTTTC.

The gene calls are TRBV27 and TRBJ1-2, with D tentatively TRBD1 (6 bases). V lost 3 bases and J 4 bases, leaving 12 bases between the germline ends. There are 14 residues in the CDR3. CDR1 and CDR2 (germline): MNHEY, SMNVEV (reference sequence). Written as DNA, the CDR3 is TGTGCCAGCAGTTTTCGAACAGGGATCTATGGCTACACCTTC. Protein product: CASSFRTGIYGYTF.

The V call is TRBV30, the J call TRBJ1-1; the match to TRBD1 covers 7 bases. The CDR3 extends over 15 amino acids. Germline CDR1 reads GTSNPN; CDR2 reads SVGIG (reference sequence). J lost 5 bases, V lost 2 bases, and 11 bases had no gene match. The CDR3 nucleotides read TGTGCCTGGAGTTTGCGAGAGACAGGGAAGACTGAAGCTTTCTTT. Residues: CAWSLRETGKTEAFF.

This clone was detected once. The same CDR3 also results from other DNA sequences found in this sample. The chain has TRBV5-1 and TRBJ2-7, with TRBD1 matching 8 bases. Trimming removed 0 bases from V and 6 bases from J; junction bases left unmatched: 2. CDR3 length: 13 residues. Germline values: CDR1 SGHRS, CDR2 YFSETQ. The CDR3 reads CASSLGTGGEQYF. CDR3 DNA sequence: TGCGCCAGCAGCTTGGGAACAGGGGGCGAGCAGTACTTC. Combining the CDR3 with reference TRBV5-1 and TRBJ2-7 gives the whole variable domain KAGVTQTPRYLIKTRGQQVTLSCSPISGHRSVSWYQQTPGQGLQFLFEYFSETQRNKGNFPGRFSGRQFSNSRSEMNVSTLELGDSALYLCASSLGTGGEQYFGPGTRLTVT.

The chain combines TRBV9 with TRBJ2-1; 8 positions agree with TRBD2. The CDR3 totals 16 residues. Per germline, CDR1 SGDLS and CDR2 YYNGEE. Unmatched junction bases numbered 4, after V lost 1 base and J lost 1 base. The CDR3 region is CASSVRREASYNEQFF. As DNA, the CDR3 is TGTGCCAGCAGCGTAAGGCGGGAGGCTTCCTACAATGAGCAGTTCTTC.

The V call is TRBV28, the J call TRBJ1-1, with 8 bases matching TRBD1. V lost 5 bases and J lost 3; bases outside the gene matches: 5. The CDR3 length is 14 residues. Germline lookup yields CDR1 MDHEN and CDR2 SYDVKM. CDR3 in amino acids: CASSTTGVDTEAFF. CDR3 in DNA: TGTGCCAGCAGTACGACAGGGGTGGACACTGAAGCTTTCTTT.

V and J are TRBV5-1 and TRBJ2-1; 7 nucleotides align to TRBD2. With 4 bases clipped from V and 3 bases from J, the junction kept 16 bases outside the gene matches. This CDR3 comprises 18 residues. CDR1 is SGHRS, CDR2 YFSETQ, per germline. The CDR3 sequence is CASSLGGAPGLVYNEQFF. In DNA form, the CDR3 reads TGCGCCAGCAGCCTAGGTGGGGCCCCTGGACTAGTCTACAATGAGCAGTTCTTC. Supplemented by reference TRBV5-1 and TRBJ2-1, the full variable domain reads KAGVTQTPRYLIKTRGQQVTLSCSPISGHRSVSWYQQTPGQGLQFLFEYFSETQRNKGNFPGRFSGRQFSNSRSEMNVSTLELGDSALYLCASSLGGAPGLVYNEQFFGPGTRLTVL.

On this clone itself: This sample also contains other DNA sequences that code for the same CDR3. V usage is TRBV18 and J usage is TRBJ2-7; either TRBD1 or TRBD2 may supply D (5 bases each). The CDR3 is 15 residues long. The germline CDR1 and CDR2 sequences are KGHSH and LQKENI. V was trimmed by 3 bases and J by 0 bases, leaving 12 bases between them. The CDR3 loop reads CASSPGTGSSYEQYF. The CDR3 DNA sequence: TGTGCCAGCTCACCGGGGACGGGGAGCTCCTACGAGCAGTACTTC.

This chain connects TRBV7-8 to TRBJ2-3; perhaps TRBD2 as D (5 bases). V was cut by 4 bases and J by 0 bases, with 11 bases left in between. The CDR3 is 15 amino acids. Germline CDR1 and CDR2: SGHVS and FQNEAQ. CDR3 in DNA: TGTGCCAGCAGCTACAGTCCGGGAAGCACAGATACGCAGTATTTT. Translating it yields CASSYSPGSTDTQYF.

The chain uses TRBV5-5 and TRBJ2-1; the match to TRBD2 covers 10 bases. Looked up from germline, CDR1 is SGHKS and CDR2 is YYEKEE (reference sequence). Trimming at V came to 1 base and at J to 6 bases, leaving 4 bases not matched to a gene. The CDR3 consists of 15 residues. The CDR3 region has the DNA TGTGCCAGCAGCTTGTGGCTAGCGGGAGCCAATGAGCAGTTCTTC. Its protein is CASSLWLAGANEQFF.

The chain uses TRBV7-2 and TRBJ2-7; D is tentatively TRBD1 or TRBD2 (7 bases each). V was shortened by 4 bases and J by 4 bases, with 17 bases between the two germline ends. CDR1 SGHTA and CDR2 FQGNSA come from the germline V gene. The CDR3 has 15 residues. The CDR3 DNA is TGTGCCAGCAGCTGGACAGGCGGGAGTGGTTACGAGCAGTACTTC. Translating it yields CASSWTGGSGYEQYF.

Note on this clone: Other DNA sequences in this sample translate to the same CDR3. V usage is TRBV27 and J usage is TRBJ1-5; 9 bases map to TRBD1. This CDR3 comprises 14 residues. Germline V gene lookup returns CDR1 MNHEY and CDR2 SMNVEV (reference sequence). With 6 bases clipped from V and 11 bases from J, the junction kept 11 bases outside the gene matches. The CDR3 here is CASSPTGTGKAQHF. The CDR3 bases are TGTGCCAGCAGCCCTACAGGGACAGGGAAGGCCCAGCATTTT.

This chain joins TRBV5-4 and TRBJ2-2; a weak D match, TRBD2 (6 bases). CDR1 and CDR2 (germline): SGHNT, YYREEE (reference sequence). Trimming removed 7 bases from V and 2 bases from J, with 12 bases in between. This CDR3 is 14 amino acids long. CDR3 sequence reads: CASAGLPNTGELFF. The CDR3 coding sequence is TGTGCCAGCGCGGGACTTCCCAACACCGGGGAGCTGTTTTTT. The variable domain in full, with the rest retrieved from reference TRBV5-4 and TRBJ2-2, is ETGVTQSPTHLIKTRGQQVTLRCSSQSGHNTVSWYQQALGQGPQFIFQYYREEENGRGNFPPRFSGLQFPNYSSELNVNALELDDSALYLCASAGLPNTGELFFGEGSRLTVL.

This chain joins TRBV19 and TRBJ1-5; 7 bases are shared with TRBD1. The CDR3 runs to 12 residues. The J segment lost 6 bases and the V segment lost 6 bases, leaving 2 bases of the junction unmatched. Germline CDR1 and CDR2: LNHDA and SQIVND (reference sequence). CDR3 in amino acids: CASRRGLQPQHF. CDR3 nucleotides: TGTGCCAGTAGAAGGGGGCTTCAGCCCCAGCATTTT.

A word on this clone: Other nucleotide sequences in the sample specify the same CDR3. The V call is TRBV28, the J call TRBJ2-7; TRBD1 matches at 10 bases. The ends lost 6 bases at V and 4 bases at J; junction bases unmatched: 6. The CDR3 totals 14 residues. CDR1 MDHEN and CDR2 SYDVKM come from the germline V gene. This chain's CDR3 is CASSPGQGGYEQYF. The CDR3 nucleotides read TGTGCCAGCAGCCCAGGACAGGGGGGATACGAGCAGTACTTC.

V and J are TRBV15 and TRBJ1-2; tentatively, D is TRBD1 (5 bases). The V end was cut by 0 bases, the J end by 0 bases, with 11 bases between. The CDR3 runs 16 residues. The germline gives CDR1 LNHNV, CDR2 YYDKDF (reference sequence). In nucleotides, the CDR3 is TGTGCCACCAGCAGAGATCGTGGCAGGGCTAACTATGGCTACACCTTC. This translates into CATSRDRGRANYGYTF.

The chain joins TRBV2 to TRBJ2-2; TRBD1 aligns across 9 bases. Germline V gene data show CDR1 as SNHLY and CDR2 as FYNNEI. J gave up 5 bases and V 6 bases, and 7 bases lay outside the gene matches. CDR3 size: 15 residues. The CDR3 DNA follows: TGTGCCAGCAGGGGCGGACAGGGGAGGACCGGGGAGCTGTTTTTT. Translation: CASRGGQGRTGELFF.

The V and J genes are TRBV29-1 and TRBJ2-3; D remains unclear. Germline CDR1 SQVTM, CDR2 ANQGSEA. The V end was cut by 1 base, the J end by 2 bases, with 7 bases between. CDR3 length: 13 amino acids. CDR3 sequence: CSVEGQLTDTQYF. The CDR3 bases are TGCAGCGTTGAAGGCCAACTCACAGATACGCAGTATTTT.

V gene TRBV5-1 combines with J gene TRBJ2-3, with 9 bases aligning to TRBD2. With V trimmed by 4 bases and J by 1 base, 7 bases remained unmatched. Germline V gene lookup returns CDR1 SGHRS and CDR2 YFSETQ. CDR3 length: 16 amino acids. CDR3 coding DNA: TGCGCCAGCAGCCTTTTTAGCGGGAGAGGCACAGATACGCAGTATTTT. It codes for CASSLFSGRGTDTQYF.